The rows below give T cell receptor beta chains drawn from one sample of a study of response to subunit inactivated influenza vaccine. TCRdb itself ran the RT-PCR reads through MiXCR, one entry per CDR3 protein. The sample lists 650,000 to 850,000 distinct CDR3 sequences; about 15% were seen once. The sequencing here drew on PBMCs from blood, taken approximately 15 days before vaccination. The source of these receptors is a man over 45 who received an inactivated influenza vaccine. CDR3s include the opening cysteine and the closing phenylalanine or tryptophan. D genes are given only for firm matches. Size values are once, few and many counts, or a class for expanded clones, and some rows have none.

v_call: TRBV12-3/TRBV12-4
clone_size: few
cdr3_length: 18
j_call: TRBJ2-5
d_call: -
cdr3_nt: TGTGCCAGCAGTCCCGGCAGGGGGGGGTATAGCTATCAAGAGACCCAGTACTTC
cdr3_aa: CASSPGRGGYSYQETQYF

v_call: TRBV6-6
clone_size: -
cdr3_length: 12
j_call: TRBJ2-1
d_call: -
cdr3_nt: TGTGCCAGCAGTAAACAGGGTACTGAGCAGTTCTTC
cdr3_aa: CASSKQGTEQFF

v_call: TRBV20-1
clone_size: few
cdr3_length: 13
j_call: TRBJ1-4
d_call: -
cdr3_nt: TGCAGTGCTAGATCCCGGGGCGTTGAAAAACTGTTTTTT
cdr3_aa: CSARSRGVEKLFF

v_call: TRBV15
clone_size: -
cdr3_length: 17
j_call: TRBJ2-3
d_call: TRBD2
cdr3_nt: TGTGCCACCAGCAGGGAGAAGGCCGGGACTAGCGCAGATACGCAGTATTTT
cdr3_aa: CATSREKAGTSADTQYF

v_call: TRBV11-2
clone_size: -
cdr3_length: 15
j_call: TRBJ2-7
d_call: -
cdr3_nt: TGTGCCAGCAGCGTAGGCAGCGCTGGGTTCTACGAGCAGTACTTC
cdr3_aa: CASSVGSAGFYEQYF

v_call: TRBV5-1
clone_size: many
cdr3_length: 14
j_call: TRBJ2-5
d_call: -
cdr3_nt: TGCGCCAGCTCGCCCCAAGCGTCGGGTGAGACCCAGTACTTC
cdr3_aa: CASSPQASGETQYF

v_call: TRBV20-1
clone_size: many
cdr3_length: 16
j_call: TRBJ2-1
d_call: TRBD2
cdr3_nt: TGCAGTGCTGGGGGACTAGCGGGAGTGATCTACAATGAGCAGTTCTTC
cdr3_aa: CSAGGLAGVIYNEQFF

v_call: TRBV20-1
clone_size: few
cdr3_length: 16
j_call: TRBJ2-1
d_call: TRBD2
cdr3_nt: TGCAGTGCTAGAGACCAAGGCGGGGGCTCCTACAATGAGCAGTTCTTC
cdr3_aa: CSARDQGGGSYNEQFF

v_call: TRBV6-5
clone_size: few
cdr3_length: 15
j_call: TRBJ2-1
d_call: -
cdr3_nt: TGTGCCAGCAGTTACTCCCAGGGAACCTACAATGAGCAGTTCTTC
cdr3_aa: CASSYSQGTYNEQFF

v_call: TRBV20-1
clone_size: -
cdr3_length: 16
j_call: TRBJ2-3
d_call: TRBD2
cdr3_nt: TGCTGTGCTAGAGATCCGACTAGCGGGAGGTCAGATACGCAGTATTTT
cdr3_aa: CCARDPTSGRSDTQYF

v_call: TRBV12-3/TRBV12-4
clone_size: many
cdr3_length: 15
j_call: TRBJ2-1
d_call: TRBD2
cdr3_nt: TGTGCCAGCAGTCTTAGCGGGAGCGGGAGCAATGAGCAGTTCTTC
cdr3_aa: CASSLSGSGSNEQFF

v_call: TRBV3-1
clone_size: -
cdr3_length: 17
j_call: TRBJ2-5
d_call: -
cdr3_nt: TGTGCCAGCAGCCAACTTGGCGCGGCCCTGGAACAAGAGACCCAGTACTTC
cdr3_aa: CASSQLGAALEQETQYF

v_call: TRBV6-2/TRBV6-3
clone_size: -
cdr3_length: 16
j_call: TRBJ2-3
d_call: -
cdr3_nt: TGTGCCAGCAGTTACTCGATGGCGGCTAGCACAGATACGCAGTATTTT
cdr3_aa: CASSYSMAASTDTQYF

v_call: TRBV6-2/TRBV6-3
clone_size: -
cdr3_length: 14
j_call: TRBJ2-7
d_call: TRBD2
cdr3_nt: TGTGCCAGCAGCGATTCGAGCGGGAGCTACGAGCAGTACTTC
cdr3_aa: CASSDSSGSYEQYF

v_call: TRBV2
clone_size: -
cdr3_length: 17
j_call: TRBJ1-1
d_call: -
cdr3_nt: TGTGCCAGCAGTGCCCCGGAAACCGACTGGGCGAACACTGAAGCTTTCTTT
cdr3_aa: CASSAPETDWANTEAFF

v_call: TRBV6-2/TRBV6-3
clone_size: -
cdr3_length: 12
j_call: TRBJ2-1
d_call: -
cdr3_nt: TGTGCCAGCAGTTACCAAGGCATCCGGAAGTTCTTC
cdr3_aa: CASSYQGIRKFF

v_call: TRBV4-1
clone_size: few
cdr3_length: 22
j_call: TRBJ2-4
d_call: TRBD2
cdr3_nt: TGCGCCAGCAGCCAAGAACCGCGGGGGGGCCGAGTTAGTGGTATGGCCAAAAACATTCAGTACTTC
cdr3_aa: CASSQEPRGGRVSGMAKNIQYF

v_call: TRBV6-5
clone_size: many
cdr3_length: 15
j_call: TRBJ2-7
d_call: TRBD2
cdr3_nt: TGTGCCAGCAGTTACTCGGCTAGCGGATATTACGAGCAGTACTTC
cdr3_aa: CASSYSASGYYEQYF

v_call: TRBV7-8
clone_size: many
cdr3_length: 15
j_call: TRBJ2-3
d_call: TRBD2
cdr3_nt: TGTGCCAGCAGCTTAGGGTCTAGCGGTACAGATACGCAGTATTTT
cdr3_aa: CASSLGSSGTDTQYF

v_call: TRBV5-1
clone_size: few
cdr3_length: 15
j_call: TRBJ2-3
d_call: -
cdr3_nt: TGCGCCAGCAGCTTGGAACCCACAGCATCAGATACGCAGTATTTT
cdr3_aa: CASSLEPTASDTQYF

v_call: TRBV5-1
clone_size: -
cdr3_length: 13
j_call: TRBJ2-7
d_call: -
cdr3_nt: TGCGCCAGCAGCTTGGCTGCGAGGAACGAGCAGTACTTC
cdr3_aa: CASSLAARNEQYF

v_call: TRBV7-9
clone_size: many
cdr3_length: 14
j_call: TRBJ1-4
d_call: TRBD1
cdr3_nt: TGTGCCAGCAGCCGGGGACAGGGAGGTGAAAAACTGTTTTTT
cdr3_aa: CASSRGQGGEKLFF

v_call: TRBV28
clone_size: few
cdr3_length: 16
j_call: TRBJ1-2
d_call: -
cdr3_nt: TGTGCCAGCAGTTTTCTTGGGGGGCGCAGACCCTATGGCTACACCTTC
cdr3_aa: CASSFLGGRRPYGYTF

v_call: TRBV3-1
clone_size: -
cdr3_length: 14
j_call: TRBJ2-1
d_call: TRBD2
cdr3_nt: TGTGCCAGCAGCCAATTTATAGCGGGGACTGAGCAGTTCTTC
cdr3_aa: CASSQFIAGTEQFF

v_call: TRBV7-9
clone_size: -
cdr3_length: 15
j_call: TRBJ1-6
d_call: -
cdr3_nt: TGTGCCAGCACCGACTACGGGGAACGTAATTCACCCCTCCACTTT
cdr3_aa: CASTDYGERNSPLHF

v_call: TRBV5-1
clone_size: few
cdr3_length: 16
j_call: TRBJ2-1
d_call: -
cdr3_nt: TGCGCCAGCAGCTTAAATGCTGACTTAACCTACAATGAGCAGTTCTTC
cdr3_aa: CASSLNADLTYNEQFF

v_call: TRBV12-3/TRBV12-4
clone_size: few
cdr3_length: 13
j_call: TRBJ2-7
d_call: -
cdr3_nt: TGTGCCAGCAGTTTAACTAGCTACTACGAGCAGTACTTC
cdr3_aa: CASSLTSYYEQYF

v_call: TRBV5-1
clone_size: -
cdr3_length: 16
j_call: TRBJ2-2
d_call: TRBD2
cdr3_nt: TGCGCCAGCAGCTTTTCTAGCGGGCGGAACACCGGGGAGCTGTTTTTT
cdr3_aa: CASSFSSGRNTGELFF

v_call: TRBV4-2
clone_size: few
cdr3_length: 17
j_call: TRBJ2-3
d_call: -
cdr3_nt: TGTGCCAGCAGCCAAGAACGCGGTCCTAACCCCACAGATACGCAGTATTTT
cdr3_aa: CASSQERGPNPTDTQYF

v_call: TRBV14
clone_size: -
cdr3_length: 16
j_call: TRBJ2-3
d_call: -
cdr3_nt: TGTGCCAGCAGCCACGGGGGGCGGGGGAGCACAGATACGCAGTATTTT
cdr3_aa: CASSHGGRGSTDTQYF

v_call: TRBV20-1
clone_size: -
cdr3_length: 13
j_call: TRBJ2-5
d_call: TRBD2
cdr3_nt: TGCAGTGCTAGCGGGGGGGCCCAAGAGACCCAGTACTTC
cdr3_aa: CSASGGAQETQYF

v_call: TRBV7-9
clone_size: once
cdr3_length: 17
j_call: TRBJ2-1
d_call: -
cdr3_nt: TGTGCCAGCAGTCAGAACGACCGAGTACGCTCCTACAATGAGCAGTTCTTC
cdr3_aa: CASSQNDRVRSYNEQFF

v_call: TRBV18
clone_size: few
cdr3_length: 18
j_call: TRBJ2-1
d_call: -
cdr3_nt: TGTGCCAGCTCCCACGCCGGAGGTGGAACCCTCCTACACAATGAGCAGTTCTTC
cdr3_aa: CASSHAGGGTLLHNEQFF

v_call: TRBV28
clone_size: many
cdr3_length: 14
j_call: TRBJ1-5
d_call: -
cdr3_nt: TGTGCCAGCAGTTTTCTGGGGATCAATCAGCCCCAGCATTTT
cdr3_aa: CASSFLGINQPQHF

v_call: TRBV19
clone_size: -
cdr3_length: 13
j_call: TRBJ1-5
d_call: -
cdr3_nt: TGTGCCAGTAGCGCCCGGGGGAATCAGCCCCAGCATTTT
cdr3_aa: CASSARGNQPQHF

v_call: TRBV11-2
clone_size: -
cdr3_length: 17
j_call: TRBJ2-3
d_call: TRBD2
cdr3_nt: TGTGCCAGCAGCTTAGAACTTGGGCGGGGGGGCACAGATACGCAGTATTTT
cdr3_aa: CASSLELGRGGTDTQYF

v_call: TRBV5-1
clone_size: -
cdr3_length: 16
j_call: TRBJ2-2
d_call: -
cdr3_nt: TGCGCCAGCAGCCTCCAAGGAGGGATGAACACCGGGGAGCTGTTTTTT
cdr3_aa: CASSLQGGMNTGELFF

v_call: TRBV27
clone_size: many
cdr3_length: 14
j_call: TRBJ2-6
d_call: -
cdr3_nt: TGTGCCTCCTGCACCAACTCTGGGGCCAACGTCCTGACTTTC
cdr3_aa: CASCTNSGANVLTF

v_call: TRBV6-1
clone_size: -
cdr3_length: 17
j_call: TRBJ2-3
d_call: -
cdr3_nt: TGTGCCAGCAGTCCGGAAAGGACGATTCTCCCCACAGATACGCAGTATTTT
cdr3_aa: CASSPERTILPTDTQYF

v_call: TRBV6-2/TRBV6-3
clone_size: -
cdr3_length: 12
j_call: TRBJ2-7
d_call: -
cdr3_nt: TGTGCCAGCAGTCGAAACCGCTACGAGCAGTACTTC
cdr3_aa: CASSRNRYEQYF

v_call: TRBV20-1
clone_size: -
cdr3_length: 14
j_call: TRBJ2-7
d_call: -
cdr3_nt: TGCAGTGCTAGAGATCTAACGGGGGTATACGAGCAGTACTTC
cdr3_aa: CSARDLTGVYEQYF

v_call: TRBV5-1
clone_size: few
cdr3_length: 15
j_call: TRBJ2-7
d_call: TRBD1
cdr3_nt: TGCGCCAGCAGCCTCTGGACAGGGGCGATGAACGAGCAGTACTTC
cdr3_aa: CASSLWTGAMNEQYF

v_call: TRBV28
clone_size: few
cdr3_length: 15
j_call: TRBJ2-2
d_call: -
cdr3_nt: TGTGCCAGCAGTTTAGGCTTCTCGAACACCGGGGAGCTGTTTTTT
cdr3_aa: CASSLGFSNTGELFF

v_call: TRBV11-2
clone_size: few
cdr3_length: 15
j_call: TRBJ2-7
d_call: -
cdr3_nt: TGTGCCAGCAGTCCTACAGCTATAAGCTCCTACGAGCAGTACTTC
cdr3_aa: CASSPTAISSYEQYF

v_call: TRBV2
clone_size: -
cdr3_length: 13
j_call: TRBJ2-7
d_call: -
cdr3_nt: TGTGCCAGCAGTGATCCAGCCGAGTACGAGCAGTACTTC
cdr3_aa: CASSDPAEYEQYF

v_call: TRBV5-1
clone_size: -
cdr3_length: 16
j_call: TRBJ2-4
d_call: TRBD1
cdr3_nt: TGCGCCAGCAGCCGACAGGGGACAGTGGCCAAAAACATTCAGTACTTC
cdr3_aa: CASSRQGTVAKNIQYF